A single sample gave rise to the 26 T cell receptor beta chains below, sequenced in a study of T cells in Graves' hyperthyroidism and ophthalmopathy. Authors of the study amplified TCR beta CDR3 regions from RNA transcripts. The HTBI set primed first-round TCR CDR3 RT-PCR. Each CDR3 protein is one row after TCRdb ran MiXCR on the multiplex PCR reads. The sample has around 600,000 distinct CDR3 sequences; approximately 15% are singletons. The specimen sequenced was blood. The receptors stem from a woman in her 50s with Graves' ophthalmopathy.

The chain links TRBV29-1 to TRBJ1-1; D unresolved. This CDR3 is built from 13 residues. V was clipped by 0 bases and J by 6 bases, with 11 bases between them. Looked up from germline, CDR1 is SQVTM and CDR2 is ANQGSEA. CDR3 protein: CSVEDLGSSEAFF. DNA for the CDR3: TGCAGCGTTGAAGATCTGGGCTCATCTGAAGCTTTCTTT.

This clonotype has only a few counts. The chain couples TRBV20-1 to TRBJ2-1; perhaps TRBD2 as D (6 bases). Trimming pared 7 bases from V and 0 bases from J, leaving 10 bases between. The length of the CDR3 is 13 residues. The V gene's germline CDR1 is DFQATT and CDR2 SNEGSKA (reference sequence). The CDR3 protein is CSVGRSSYNEQFF. CDR3 DNA sequence: TGCAGTGTTGGGAGGAGCTCCTACAATGAGCAGTTCTTC.

This clonotype has only a few counts. The CDR3 DNA is TGTGCCATCAGCGTTTCCAGTAGTGAGCAGTTCTTC. As protein: CAISVSSSEQFF. This sequence joins TRBV10-3 and TRBJ2-1; no reliable D call. The V and J ends lost 6 bases and 9 bases respectively, with 12 bases between them. The CDR3 covers 12 residues. Germline V gene data show CDR1 as ENHRY and CDR2 as SYGVKD.

The chain couples TRBV4-2 to TRBJ1-5; no firm D call. CDR3 size: 14 residues. CDR1 is LGHNA, CDR2 YNFKEQ, per germline. The ends were cut back, 2 bases at V and 3 bases at J, with 8 bases in the middle. CDR3 loop: CASSQRRTNQPQHF. CDR3 DNA sequence: TGTGCCAGCAGCCAACGAAGAACCAATCAGCCCCAGCATTTT.

V and J are TRBV14 and TRBJ2-1, with D hard to call. V was pared by 0 bases and J by 6 bases, with 18 bases between. This CDR3 region has 17 residues. CDR1 SGHDN and CDR2 FVKESK come from the germline V gene. CDR3 sequence: CASSQDRLLRQTNEQFF. CDR3 nucleotides: TGTGCCAGCAGCCAAGATCGATTGTTAAGGCAGACCAATGAGCAGTTCTTC.

To note about this clonotype: This may come from a read error, since a much larger clone is one base off. The gene calls are TRBV7-8 and TRBJ2-2; 9 bases agree with TRBD2. The V gene's germline CDR1 is SGHVS and CDR2 FQNEAQ. The CDR3 spans 18 residues. With 3 bases clipped from V and 5 bases from J, the junction kept 13 bases outside the gene matches. The CDR3 protein is CASSFVREGLPGTGELFF. The CDR3 DNA reads TGTGCCAGCAGCTTTGTGCGGGAGGGCCTGCCGGGTACCGGGGAGCTGTTTTTT.

This rearrangement joins TRBV14 to TRBJ1-2; D is ambiguous. The ends were cut back, 1 base at V and 0 bases at J, with 15 bases in the middle. Germline V lookup: CDR1 SGHDN, CDR2 FVKESK. This CDR3 is 17 amino acids long. The CDR3 region has the DNA TGTGCCAGCAGCCAAGGCTTCGAGGCGATAGCTAACTATGGCTACACCTTC. Translating gives CASSQGFEAIANYGYTF.

The chain couples TRBV9 to TRBJ2-7; TRBD2 aligns across 7 bases. After removal of 0 bases from V and 3 bases from J, the junction contained 6 bases not matched to a gene. The germline gives CDR1 SGDLS, CDR2 YYNGEE. The CDR3 is made up of 15 amino acids. Written as DNA, the CDR3 is TGTGCCAGCAGCGTAGCGGGTACTAGCGACTACGAGCAGTACTTC. Amino acid sequence: CASSVAGTSDYEQYF.

This clonotype was recorded many times. The V gene is TRBV6-1, the J gene TRBJ2-1, with D maybe TRBD2 (6 bases). Per the germline V gene, CDR1 is MNHNS and CDR2 is SASEGT. V lost 2 bases, J lost 0 bases, and 11 bases lay in between. The CDR3 is 16 residues long. CDR3 protein: CASSEKRVSSYNEQFF. CDR3 in DNA: TGTGCCAGCAGTGAAAAGCGGGTAAGCTCCTACAATGAGCAGTTCTTC.

A word on this clonotype: At one end, the junction sequence differs from germline, possibly due to a read error. This chain joins TRBV6-2 or TRBV6-3 and TRBJ2-1, with 11 bases fitting TRBD2. The CDR3 loop spans 19 amino acids. Germline CDR1 is MNHEY and CDR2 is SVGEGT. The CDR3 is CASSYIEGSGRANYNKQFF. In DNA form, the CDR3 reads TGTGCCAGCAGTTATATTGAGGGTAGCGGGAGGGCCAACTACAATAAGCAGTTCTTC.

In its sample, this clonotype was seen many times. The chain carries TRBV10-3 and TRBJ2-3, with 11 nucleotides matching TRBD2. The CDR3 length is 15 residues. CDR1 and CDR2 from the germline V gene are ENHRY and SYGVKD. With V trimmed by 6 bases and J by 4 bases, 6 bases remained unmatched. The CDR3 protein is CAIRLSGRAADTQYF. DNA for the CDR3: TGTGCCATCAGACTTAGCGGGAGGGCCGCAGATACGCAGTATTTT.

The chain recombines TRBV24-1 with TRBJ2-3; TRBD1 or TRBD2 may be the D gene (6 bases each). The CDR3 spans 16 residues. Trimming removed 4 bases at V and 4 bases at J, with 17 bases between. CDR1 and CDR2 (germline): KGHDR, SFDVKD. CDR3 in DNA: TGTGCCACCAGTGACCTGGGGGGCCCCGGCGCAGATACGCAGTATTTT. This codes for CATSDLGGPGADTQYF.

This chain uses TRBV15 with TRBJ1-3, with no clear D. Germline CDR1 reads LNHNV; CDR2 reads YYDKDF (reference sequence). V lost 3 bases, J lost 2 bases, and 8 bases lay in between. The CDR3 is 14 residues long. The CDR3 loop is CATSRVGTGNTIYF. CDR3 nucleotides: TGTGCCACCAGCAGGGTAGGGACTGGAAACACCATATATTTT.

This rearrangement joins TRBV6-2 or TRBV6-3 to TRBJ2-5, with TRBD2 as a possible D gene (5 bases). V was pared by 5 bases and J by 4 bases, with 14 bases between. Germline lookup yields CDR1 MNHEY and CDR2 SVGEGT. CDR3 length equals 14 residues. The CDR3 reads CASSDGGGGETQYF. The CDR3 DNA sequence: TGTGCCAGCAGTGATGGCGGAGGTGGAGAGACCCAGTACTTC.

This clonotype has at least ten counts. The chain joins TRBV5-1 to TRBJ2-3; 10 bases agree with TRBD2. Germline assignment: CDR1 SGHRS and CDR2 YFSETQ. V gave up 3 bases and J gave up 1 base; unmatched junction bases: 2. The CDR3 sequence is 15 residues long. The CDR3 loop is CASSYLAGGTDTQYF. The DNA of the CDR3 is TGCGCCAGCAGCTACCTAGCGGGGGGCACAGATACGCAGTATTTT.

The chain has TRBV6-1 and TRBJ2-7, with 7 bases aligning to TRBD2. This CDR3 contains 14 residues. Trimming removed 6 bases from V and 6 bases from J; junction bases left unmatched: 11. Germline CDR1 MNHNS, CDR2 SASEGT. The CDR3 region is CASSPGGGTGEQYF. CDR3 bases: TGTGCCAGCAGCCCCGGCGGGGGAACGGGCGAGCAGTACTTC.

In its sample, this clonotype was seen a few times. The chain uses TRBV5-6 and TRBJ2-5, with TRBD2 matching over 15 bases. The J segment lost 6 bases and the V segment lost 4 bases, leaving 10 bases of the junction unmatched. Germline CDR1 SGHDT, CDR2 YYEEEE. CDR3 length: 17 residues. This CDR3 is CASSIGTSGRNGKTQYF. CDR3 sequence (DNA): TGTGCCAGCAGCATCGGGACTAGCGGGAGGAACGGGAAGACCCAGTACTTC. The variable domain in full, with the rest retrieved from reference TRBV5-6 and TRBJ2-5, is DAGVTQSPTHLIKTRGQQVTLRCSPKSGHDTVSWYQQALGQGPQFIFQYYEEEERQRGNFPDRFSGHQFPNYSSELNVNALLLGDSALYLCASSIGTSGRNGKTQYFGPGTRLLVL.

This clonotype turned up a few times. The V gene is TRBV20-1, the J gene TRBJ1-6; 7 nucleotides match TRBD1. CDR3 length: 15 amino acids. V lost 5 bases and J lost 6; bases outside the gene matches: 10. Germline V lookup: CDR1 DFQATT, CDR2 SNEGSKA (reference sequence). The CDR3 bases are TGCAGTGCTCTCCGTTCGACAGGGTTTAATTCACCCCTCCACTTT. Translation gives CSALRSTGFNSPLHF.

This clonotype was counted ten times or more. The gene calls are TRBV2 and TRBJ2-1, with D possibly being TRBD2 (7 bases). Deletions cut 5 bases from V and 5 bases from J, with 16 bases between. CDR3 size: 15 residues. Germline V gene sequence: CDR1 SNHLY, CDR2 FYNNEI. CDR3 nucleotides: TGTGCCAGCAGTTCCCAGGGGACTACGAACAATGAGCAGTTCTTC. This sequence encodes CASSSQGTTNNEQFF.

Only a few counts were recorded for this clonotype. V is TRBV5-6 and J is TRBJ2-1; no reliable D call. This CDR3 contains 12 residues. The ends were cut back, 0 bases at V and 8 bases at J, with 6 bases in the middle. Germline V lookup: CDR1 SGHDT, CDR2 YYEEEE. CDR3 nucleotides: TGTGCCAGCAGCTTGGATTTTGATGAGCAGTTCTTC. It specifies CASSLDFDEQFF.

This clonotype was observed many times. The rearrangement joins TRBV28 to TRBJ2-7; either TRBD1 or TRBD2 may fit D (5 bases each). Trimming took off 8 bases at V and 0 bases at J, with 17 bases between the two ends. The CDR3 extends over 15 amino acids. The germline CDR1 and CDR2 sequences are MDHEN and SYDVKM. As DNA, the CDR3 is TGTGCCAGCCGCCCCATGGCAGGGACCTCCTACGAGCAGTACTTC. It is translated as CASRPMAGTSYEQYF.

This clonotype appeared many times. The rearrangement joins TRBV6-5 to TRBJ2-2, with D possibly called TRBD1 or TRBD2 (7 bases each). CDR1 and CDR2 (germline): MNHEY, SVGAGI. V lost 2 bases and J 2 bases, leaving 12 bases between the germline ends. This CDR3 has 16 amino acids. CDR3 loop: CASSYGRGGNTGELFF. CDR3 coding DNA: TGTGCCAGCAGTTACGGCAGGGGGGGTAACACCGGGGAGCTGTTTTTT.

This clonotype has a count of ten or more. The V call is TRBV18, the J call TRBJ2-1, with D maybe TRBD1 (6 bases). This CDR3 region has 14 residues. From germline, CDR1 is KGHSH and CDR2 LQKENI. The V and J ends lost 5 bases and 2 bases respectively, with 10 bases between them. This CDR3 is CASSTDRTYNEQFF. The CDR3 DNA reads as TGTGCCAGCTCAACCGACAGGACCTACAATGAGCAGTTCTTC.

The J gene is TRBJ2-2, the V gene TRBV3-1, with no clear D. Trimming cost V 1 base and J 7 bases, with 10 bases left between them. The germline CDR1 and CDR2 sequences are LGHDT and YNNKEL (reference sequence). The CDR3 has 14 residues. CDR3 loop: CASSQGTYFGELFF. CDR3 DNA: TGTGCCAGCAGCCAAGGGACCTACTTCGGGGAGCTGTTTTTT.

This clonotype was picked up a small number of times. The J gene is TRBJ2-1, the V gene TRBV4-1, with TRBD1 identical over 8 bases. Germline CDR1 is MGHRA and CDR2 is YSYEKL. J lost 10 bases, V lost 0 bases, and 17 bases had no gene match. The length of the CDR3 is 18 residues. The DNA for the CDR3 is TGCGCCAGCAGCCAAGATGTCGCCGGGACAGGACTAATCTTAGAGCAGTTCTTC. Its protein is CASSQDVAGTGLILEQFF.

J is TRBJ2-5 and V is TRBV28; 10 nucleotides line up with TRBD1. Losses at the gene ends were 3 bases for V and 4 bases for J; bases not matched to a gene: 5. From germline, CDR1 is MDHEN and CDR2 SYDVKM. The length of the CDR3 is 15 residues. The CDR3 is CASSLGQGSRETQYF. The CDR3 DNA reads TGTGCCAGCAGTTTGGGACAGGGGTCTAGAGAGACCCAGTACTTC. Together with reference TRBV28 and TRBJ2-5, the CDR3 gives the full variable domain: DVKVTQSSRYLVKRTGEKVFLECVQDMDHENMFWYRQDPGLGLRLIYFSYDVKMKEKGDIPEGYSVSREKKERFSLILESASTNQTSMYLCASSLGQGSRETQYFGPGTRLLVL.